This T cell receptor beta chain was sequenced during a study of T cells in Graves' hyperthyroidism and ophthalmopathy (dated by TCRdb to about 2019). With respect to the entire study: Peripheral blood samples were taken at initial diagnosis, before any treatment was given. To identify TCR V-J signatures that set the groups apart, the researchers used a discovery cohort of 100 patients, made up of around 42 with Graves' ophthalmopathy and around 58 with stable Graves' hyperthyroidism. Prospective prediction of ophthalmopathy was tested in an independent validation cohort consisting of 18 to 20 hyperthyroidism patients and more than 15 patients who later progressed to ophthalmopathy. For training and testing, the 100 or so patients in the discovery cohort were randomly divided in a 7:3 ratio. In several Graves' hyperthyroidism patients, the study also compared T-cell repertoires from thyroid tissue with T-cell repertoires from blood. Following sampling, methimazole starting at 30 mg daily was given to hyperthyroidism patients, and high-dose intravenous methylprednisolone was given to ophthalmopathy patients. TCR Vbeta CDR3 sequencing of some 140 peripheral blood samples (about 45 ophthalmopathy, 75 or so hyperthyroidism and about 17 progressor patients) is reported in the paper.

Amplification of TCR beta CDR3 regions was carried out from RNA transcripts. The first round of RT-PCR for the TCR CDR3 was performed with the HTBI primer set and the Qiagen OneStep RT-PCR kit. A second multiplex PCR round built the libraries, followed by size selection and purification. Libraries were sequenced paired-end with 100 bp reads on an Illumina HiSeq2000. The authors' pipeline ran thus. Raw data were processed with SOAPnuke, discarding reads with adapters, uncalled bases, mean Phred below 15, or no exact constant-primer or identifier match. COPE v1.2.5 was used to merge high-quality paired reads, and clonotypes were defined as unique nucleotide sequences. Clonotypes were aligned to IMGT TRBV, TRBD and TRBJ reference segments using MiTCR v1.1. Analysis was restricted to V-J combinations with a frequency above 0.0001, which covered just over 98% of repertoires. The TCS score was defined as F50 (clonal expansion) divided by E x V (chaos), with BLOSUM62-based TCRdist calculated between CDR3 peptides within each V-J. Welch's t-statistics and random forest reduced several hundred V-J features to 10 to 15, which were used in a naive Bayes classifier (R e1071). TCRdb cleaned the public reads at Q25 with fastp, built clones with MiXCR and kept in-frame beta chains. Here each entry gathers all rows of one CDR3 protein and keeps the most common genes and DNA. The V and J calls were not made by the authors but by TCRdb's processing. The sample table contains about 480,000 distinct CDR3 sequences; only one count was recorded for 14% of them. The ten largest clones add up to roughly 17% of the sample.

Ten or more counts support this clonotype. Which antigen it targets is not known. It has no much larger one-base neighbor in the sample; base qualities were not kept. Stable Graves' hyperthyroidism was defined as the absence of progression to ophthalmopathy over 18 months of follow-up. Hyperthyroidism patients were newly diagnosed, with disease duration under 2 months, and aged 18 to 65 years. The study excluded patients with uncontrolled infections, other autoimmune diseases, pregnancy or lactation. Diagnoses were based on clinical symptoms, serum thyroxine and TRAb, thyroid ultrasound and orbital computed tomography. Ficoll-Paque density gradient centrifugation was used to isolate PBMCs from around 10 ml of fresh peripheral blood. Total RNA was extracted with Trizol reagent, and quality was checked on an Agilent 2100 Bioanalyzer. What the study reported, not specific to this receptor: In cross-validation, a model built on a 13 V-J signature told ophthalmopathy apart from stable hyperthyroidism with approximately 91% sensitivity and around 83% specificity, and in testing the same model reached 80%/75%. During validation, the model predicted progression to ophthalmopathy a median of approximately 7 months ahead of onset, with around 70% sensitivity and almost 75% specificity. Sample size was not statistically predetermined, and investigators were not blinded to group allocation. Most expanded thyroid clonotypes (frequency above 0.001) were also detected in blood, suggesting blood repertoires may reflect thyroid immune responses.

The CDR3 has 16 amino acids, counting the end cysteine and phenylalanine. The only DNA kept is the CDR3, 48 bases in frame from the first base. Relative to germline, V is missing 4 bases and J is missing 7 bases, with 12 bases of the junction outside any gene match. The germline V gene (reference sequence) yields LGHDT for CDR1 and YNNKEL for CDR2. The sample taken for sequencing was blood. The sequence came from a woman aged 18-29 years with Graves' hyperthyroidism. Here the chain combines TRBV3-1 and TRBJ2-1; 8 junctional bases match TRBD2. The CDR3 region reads CASSLLSGRVKNEQFF. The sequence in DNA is TGTGCCAGCAGCCTCCTCAGCGGGAGAGTTAAGAATGAGCAGTTCTTC.